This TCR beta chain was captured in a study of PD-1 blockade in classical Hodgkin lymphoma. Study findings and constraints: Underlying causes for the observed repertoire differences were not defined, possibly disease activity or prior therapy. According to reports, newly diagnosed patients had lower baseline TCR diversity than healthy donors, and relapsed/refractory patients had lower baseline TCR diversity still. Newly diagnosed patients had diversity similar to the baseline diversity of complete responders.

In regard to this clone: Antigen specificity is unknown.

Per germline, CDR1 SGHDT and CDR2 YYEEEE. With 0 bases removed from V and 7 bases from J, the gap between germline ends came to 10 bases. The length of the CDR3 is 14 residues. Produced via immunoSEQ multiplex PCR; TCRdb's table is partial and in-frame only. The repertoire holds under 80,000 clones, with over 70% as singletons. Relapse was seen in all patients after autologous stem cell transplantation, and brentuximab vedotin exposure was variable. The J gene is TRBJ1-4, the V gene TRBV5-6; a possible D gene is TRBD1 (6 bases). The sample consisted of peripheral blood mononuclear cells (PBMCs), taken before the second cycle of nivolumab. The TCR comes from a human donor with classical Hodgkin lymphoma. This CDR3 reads CASSLGRGGEKLFF. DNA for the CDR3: TGTGCCAGCAGCTTGGGCAGGGGAGGTGAAAAACTGTTTTTT.